These 5 T cell receptor beta chains originate from one sample sequenced in a study of blood T cell repertoires in COVID-19. The assay was immunoSEQ multiplex PCR, and TCRdb's table has in-frame clones only and misses some. The table lists about 88,000 clones, about 85% of them singletons, with roughly 15% in the top ten. The source material was peripheral blood. Receptors originate from a woman aged 70-85 years with acute or convalescent COVID-19.

The chain couples TRBV6-6 to TRBJ2-7; 8 bases map to TRBD2. The CDR3 extends over 14 amino acids. CDR1 is MNHNY, CDR2 SVGAGI, per germline (reference sequence). Trimming removed 6 bases from V and 5 bases from J; junction bases left unmatched: 9. The CDR3 DNA follows: TGTGCCAGCAGAGACCCGGGACTAGATAACGAGCAGTACGTC. This codes for CASRDPGLDNEQYV.

The chain carries TRBV3-1 (or the pseudogene TRBV3-2) and TRBJ2-6; no firm D call. Trimming cost V 3 bases and J 0 bases, with 9 bases left between them. The length of the CDR3 is 16 residues. Germline CDR1 and CDR2: LGHDT and YNNKEL (reference sequence). CDR3 DNA sequence: TGTGCCAGCAGCCAGGGCAAGAGCTCTGGGGCCAACGTCCTGACTTTC. This encodes CASSQGKSSGANVLTF.

This chain uses TRBV27 with TRBJ2-2, with 13 nucleotides matching TRBD2. The CDR3 runs to 16 residues. Germline V gene lookup returns CDR1 MNHEY and CDR2 SMNVEV (reference sequence). J gave up 5 bases and V 6 bases, and 6 bases lay outside the gene matches. The CDR3 loop reads CASRTTSGGATGELFF. The CDR3 coding sequence is TGTGCCAGCAGGACCACTAGCGGGGGGGCGACCGGGGAGCTGTTTTTT.

The chain couples TRBV18 to TRBJ2-7, with TRBD1 as a possible D gene (6 bases). Germline V gene sequence: CDR1 KGHSH, CDR2 LQKENI. The V end lost 3 bases, the J end lost 4 bases, and 7 bases lay between the germline ends. The CDR3 length is 12 residues. The DNA for the CDR3 is TGTGCCAGCTCACCGGACAGTTACGAGCAGTACGTC. Its protein product is CASSPDSYEQYV.

The table lists this clone with a count of one. The chain uses TRBV6-5 and TRBJ2-7, with D perhaps TRBD1 (5 bases). Trimming shortened V by 6 bases and J by 1 base, and 10 bases separated the two germline ends. Germline CDR1 MNHEY, CDR2 SVGAGI. The CDR3 is made up of 13 amino acids. The CDR3 reads CASSSSGSYEQYV. The CDR3, as DNA: TGTGCCAGCAGCAGCTCAGGGTCCTACGAGCAGTACGTC.